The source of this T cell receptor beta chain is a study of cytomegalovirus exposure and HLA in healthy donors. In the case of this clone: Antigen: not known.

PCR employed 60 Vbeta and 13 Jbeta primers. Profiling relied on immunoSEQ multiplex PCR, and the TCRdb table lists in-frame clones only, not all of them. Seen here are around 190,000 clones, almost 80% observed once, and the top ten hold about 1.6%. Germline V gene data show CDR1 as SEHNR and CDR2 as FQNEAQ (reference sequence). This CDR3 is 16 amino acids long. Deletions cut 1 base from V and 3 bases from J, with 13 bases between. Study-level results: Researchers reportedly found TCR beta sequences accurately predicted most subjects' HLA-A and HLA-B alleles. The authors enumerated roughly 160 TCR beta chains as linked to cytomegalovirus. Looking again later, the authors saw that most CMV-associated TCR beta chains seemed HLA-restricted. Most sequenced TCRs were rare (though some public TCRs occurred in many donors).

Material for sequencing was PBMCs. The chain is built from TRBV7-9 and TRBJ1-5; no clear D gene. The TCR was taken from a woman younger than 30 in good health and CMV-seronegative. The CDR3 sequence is CASSLGELPNNQPQHF. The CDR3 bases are TGTGCCAGCAGCTTAGGAGAGCTCCCCAACAATCAGCCCCAGCATTTT.